Listed here are 6 T cell receptor beta chains from one sample, sequenced in a study of T cell responses to AZD1222 COVID-19 vaccine. Only in-frame clones appear in the TCRdb table, and some are missing; sequencing was by immunoSEQ multiplex PCR. This table has some 79,000 clones, 70% to 90% appearing once. The material was peripheral blood, obtained 28 days after the second AZD1222 dose. These receptors were collected from an adult who received the AZD1222 COVID-19 vaccine.

The chain couples TRBV29-1 to TRBJ1-1; 7 nucleotides match TRBD1. The CDR3 has 14 residues. V trimming: 7 bases; J trimming: 1 base; junction bases outside the gene matches: 9. The germline gives CDR1 SQVTM, CDR2 ANQGSEA. CDR3 nucleotide sequence: TGCAGCGGAGGGTGGGGGGACAGGAACACTGAAGCTTTCTTT. Encoded protein: CSGGWGDRNTEAFF. Drawing the rest from reference TRBV29-1 and TRBJ1-1, the complete variable domain is SAVISQKPSRDICQRGTSLTIQCQVDSQVTMMFWYRQQPGQSLTLIATANQGSEATYESGFVIDKFPISRPNLTFSTLTVSNMSPEDSSIYLCSGGWGDRNTEAFFGQGTRLTVV.

This clone was found once. The V gene is TRBV2, the J gene TRBJ2-6; no clear D gene. The germline CDR1 and CDR2 sequences are SNHLY and FYNNEI. The V end lost 5 bases, the J end lost 0 bases, and 8 bases lay between the germline ends. The CDR3 totals 15 residues. CDR3 loop: CASSQDGSGANVLTF. Written as DNA, the CDR3 is TGTGCCAGCAGTCAGGACGGCTCTGGGGCCAACGTCCTGACTTTC.

The V gene is TRBV5-4, the J gene TRBJ2-7; D gene unclear. Trimming cost V 6 bases and J 6 bases, with 16 bases left between them. Germline V gene sequence: CDR1 SGHNT, CDR2 YYREEE (reference sequence). CDR3 length: 13 residues. The CDR3 spells CASTTVGSREQYF. In DNA, the CDR3 is TGTGCCAGCACCACCGTGGGTTCCCGCGAGCAGTACTTC.

The chain joins TRBV6-4 to TRBJ1-2, with D possibly being TRBD1 (5 bases). V gave up 0 bases and J gave up 2 bases, with 16 bases separating them. Germline V gives CDR1 MRHNA, CDR2 SNTAGT. This CDR3 region has 17 residues. CDR3 sequence reads: CASSDSYSAGTNYGYTF. CDR3 DNA sequence: TGTGCCAGCAGTGACTCGTACTCGGCAGGGACGAACTATGGCTACACCTTC.

J is TRBJ2-2 and V is TRBV5-1; D gene ambiguous. This CDR3 contains 14 residues. The V gene lost 0 bases and the J gene lost 4 bases, with 7 bases spanning the gap. Germline CDR1 reads SGHRS; CDR2 reads YFSETQ. The CDR3 DNA follows: TGCGCCAGCAGCTTGGAAACTCGCACCGGGGAGCTGTTTTTT. Translated: CASSLETRTGELFF.

The J gene is TRBJ1-1, the V gene TRBV24-1, with D unresolved. The V gene lost 2 bases and the J gene lost 1 base, with 7 bases spanning the gap. This CDR3 has 14 amino acids. CDR1 and CDR2 (germline): KGHDR, SFDVKD. The CDR3: CATSDSLRNTEAFF. CDR3 coding DNA: TGTGCCACCAGTGATTCTCTCCGGAACACTGAAGCTTTCTTT.